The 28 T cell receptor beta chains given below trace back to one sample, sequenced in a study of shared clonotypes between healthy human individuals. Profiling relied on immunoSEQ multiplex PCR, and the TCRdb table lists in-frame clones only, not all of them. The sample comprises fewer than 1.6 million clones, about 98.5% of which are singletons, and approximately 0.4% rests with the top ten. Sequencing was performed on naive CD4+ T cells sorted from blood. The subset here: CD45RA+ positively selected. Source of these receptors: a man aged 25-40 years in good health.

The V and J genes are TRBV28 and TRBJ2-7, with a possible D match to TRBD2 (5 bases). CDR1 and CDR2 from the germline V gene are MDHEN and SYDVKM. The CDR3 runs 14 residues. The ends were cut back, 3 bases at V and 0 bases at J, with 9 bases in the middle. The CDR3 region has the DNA TGTGCCAGCAGTTTCCCCGGGATCTCCTACGAGCAGTACTTC. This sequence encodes CASSFPGISYEQYF.

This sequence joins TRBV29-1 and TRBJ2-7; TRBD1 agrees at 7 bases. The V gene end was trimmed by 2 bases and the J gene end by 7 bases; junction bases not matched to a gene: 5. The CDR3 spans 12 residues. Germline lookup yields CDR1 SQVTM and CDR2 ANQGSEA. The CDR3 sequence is CSVEQGVAEQYF. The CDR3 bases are TGCAGCGTTGAACAGGGGGTGGCAGAGCAGTACTTC.

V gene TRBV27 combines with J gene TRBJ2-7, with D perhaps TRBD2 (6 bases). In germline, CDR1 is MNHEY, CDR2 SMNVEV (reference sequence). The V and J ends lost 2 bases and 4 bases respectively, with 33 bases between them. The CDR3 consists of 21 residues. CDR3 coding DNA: TGTGCCAGCAGTTTACACCCCGAATCACGTGCCGGGAGAGAAGATCTATACGAGCAGTACTTC. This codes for CASSLHPESRAGREDLYEQYF.

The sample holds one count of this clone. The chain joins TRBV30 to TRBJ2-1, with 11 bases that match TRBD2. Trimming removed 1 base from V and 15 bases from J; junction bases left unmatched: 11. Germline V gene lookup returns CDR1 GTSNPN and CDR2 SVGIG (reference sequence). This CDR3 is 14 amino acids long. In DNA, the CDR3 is TGTGCCTGGAGTGCGACCCCAAATAGCGGGAGGGGGTTCTTC. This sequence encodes CAWSATPNSGRGFF.

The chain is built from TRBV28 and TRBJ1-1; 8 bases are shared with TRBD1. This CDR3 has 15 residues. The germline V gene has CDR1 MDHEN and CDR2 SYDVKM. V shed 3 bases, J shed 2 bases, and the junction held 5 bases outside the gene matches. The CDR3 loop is CASSLLGQANTEAFF. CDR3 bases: TGTGCCAGCAGTTTGCTGGGACAGGCTAACACTGAAGCTTTCTTT.

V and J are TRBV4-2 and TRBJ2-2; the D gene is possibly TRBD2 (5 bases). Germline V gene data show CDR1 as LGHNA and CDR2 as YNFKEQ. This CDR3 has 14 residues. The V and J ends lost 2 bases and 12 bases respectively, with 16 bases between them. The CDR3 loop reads CASSQLEGGYKLFF. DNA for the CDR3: TGTGCCAGCAGCCAATTGGAAGGAGGATACAAGCTGTTTTTT.

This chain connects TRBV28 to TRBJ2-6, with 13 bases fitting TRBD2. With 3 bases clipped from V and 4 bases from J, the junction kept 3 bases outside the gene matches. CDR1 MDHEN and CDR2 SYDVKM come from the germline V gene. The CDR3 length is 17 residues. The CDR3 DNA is TGTGCCAGCAGTTTGACGGGACTAGCGGGAGGGGCCAACGTCCTGACTTTC. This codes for CASSLTGLAGGANVLTF.

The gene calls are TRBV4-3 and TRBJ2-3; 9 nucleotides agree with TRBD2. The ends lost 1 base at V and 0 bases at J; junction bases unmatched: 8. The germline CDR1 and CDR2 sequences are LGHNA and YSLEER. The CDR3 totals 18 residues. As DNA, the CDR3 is TGCGCCAGCAGCCAAGGGCTAGCGGGGACTTACAGCACAGATACGCAGTATTTT. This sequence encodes CASSQGLAGTYSTDTQYF.

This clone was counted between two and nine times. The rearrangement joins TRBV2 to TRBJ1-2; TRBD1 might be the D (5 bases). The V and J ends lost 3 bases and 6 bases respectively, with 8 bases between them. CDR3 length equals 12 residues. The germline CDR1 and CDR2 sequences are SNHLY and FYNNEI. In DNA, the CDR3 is TGTGCCAGCAGTGACAGGGATCATGGCTACACCTTC. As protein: CASSDRDHGYTF.

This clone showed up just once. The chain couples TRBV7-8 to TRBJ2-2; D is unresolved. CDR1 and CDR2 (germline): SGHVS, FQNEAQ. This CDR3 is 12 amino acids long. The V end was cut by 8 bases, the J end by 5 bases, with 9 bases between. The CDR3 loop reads CASAGVTGELFF. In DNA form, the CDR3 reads TGTGCCAGCGCCGGAGTGACCGGGGAGCTGTTTTTT.

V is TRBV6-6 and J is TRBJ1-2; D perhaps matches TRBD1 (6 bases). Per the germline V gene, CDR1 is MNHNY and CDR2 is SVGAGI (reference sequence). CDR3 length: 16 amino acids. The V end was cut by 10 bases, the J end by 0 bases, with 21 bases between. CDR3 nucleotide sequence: TGTGCCACCTCGGACAGATGGGATACTACTAACTATGGCTACACCTTC. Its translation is CATSDRWDTTNYGYTF.

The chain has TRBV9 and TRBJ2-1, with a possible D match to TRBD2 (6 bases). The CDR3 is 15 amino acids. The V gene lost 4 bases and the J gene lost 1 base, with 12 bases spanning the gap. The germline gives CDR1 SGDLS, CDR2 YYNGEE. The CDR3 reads CASSISGGSYNEQFF. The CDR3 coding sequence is TGTGCCAGCAGCATAAGCGGAGGGTCCTACAATGAGCAGTTCTTC.

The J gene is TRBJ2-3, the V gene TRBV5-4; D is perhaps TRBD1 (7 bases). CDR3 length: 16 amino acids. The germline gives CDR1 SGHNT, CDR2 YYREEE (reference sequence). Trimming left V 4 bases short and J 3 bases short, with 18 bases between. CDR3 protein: CASSVSPQGRTDTQYF. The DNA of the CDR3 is TGTGCCAGCAGCGTGAGTCCACAGGGGAGGACAGATACGCAGTATTTT.

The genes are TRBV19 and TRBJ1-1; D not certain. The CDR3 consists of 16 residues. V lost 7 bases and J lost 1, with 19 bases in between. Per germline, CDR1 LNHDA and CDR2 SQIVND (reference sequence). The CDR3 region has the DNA TGTGCCAGTACCCCAATAAGACCCACCGGGAACACTGAAGCTTTCTTT. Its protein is CASTPIRPTGNTEAFF.

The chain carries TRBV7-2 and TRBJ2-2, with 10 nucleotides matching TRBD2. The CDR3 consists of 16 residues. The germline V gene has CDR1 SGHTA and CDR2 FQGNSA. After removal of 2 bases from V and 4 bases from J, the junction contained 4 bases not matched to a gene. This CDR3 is CASSLSGRGFTGELFF. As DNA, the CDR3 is TGTGCCAGCAGCTTAAGCGGGAGGGGGTTCACCGGGGAGCTGTTTTTT.

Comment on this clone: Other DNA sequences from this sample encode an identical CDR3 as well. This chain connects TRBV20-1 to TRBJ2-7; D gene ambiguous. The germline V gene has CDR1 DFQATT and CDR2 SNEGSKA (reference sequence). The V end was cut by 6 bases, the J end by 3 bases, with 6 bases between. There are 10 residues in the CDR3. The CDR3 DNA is TGCAGTGCCACCGGCTACGAGCAGTACTTC. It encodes CSATGYEQYF.

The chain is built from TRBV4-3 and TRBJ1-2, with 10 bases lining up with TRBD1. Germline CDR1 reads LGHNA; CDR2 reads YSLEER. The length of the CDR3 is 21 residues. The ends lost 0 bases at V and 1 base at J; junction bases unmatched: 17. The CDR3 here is CASSQERPGTGAAWVNYGYTF. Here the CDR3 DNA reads TGCGCCAGCAGCCAAGAGCGGCCCGGGACAGGGGCCGCTTGGGTTAACTATGGCTACACCTTC.

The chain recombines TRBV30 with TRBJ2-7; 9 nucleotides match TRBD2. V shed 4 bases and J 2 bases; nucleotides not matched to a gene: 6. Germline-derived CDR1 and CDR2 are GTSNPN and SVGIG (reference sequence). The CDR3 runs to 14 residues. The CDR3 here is CAWKRLADPYEQYF. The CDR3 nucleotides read TGTGCCTGGAAGAGACTAGCGGACCCCTACGAGCAGTACTTC.

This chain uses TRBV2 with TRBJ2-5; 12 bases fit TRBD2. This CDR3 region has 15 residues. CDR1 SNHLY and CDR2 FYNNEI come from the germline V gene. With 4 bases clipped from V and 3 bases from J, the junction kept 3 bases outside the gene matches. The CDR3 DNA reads TGTGCCAGCAGTGGACTAGCGGGAGTTGAAGAGACCCAGTACTTC. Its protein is CASSGLAGVEETQYF.

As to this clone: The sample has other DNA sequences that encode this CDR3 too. CDR3 residues: CASSPDRGQETQYF. DNA of the CDR3: TGCGCCAGCAGCCCAGACAGGGGCCAAGAGACCCAGTACTTC. V and J are TRBV5-1 and TRBJ2-5, with 8 bases fitting TRBD1. CDR3 length: 14 amino acids. V lost 4 bases, J lost 1 base, and 3 bases stayed unmatched. The germline V gene has CDR1 SGHRS and CDR2 YFSETQ.

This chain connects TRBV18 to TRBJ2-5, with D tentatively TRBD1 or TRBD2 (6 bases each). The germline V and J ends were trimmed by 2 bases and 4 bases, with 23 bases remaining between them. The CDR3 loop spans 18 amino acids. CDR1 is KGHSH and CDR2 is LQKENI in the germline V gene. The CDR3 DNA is TGTGCCAGCTCACCAAGGATCAAGAACTTAGGGGGAGGAGAGACCCAGTACTTC. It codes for CASSPRIKNLGGGETQYF.

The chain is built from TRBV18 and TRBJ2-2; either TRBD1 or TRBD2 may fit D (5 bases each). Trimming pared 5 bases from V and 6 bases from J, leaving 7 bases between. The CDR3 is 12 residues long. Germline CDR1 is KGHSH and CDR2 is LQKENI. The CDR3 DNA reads TGTGCCAGCTCAACGGGGCCCGGGGAGCTGTTTTTT. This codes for CASSTGPGELFF.

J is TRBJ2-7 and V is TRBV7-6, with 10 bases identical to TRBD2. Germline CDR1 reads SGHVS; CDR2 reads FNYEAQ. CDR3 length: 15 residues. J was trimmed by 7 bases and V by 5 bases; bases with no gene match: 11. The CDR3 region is CASSLEAGGPGEQYF. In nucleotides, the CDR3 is TGTGCCAGCAGCCTAGAAGCGGGAGGGCCGGGAGAGCAGTACTTC.

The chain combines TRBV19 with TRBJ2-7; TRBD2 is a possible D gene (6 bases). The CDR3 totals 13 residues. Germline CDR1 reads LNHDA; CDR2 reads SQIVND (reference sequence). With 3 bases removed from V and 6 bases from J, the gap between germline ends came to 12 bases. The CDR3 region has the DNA TGTGCCAGTAGTATCCCCCCAGCGGGCGAGCAGTACTTC. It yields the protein CASSIPPAGEQYF.

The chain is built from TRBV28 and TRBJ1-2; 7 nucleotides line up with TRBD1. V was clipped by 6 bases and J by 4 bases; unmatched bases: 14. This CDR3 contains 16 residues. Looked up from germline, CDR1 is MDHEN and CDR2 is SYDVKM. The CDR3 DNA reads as TGTGCCAGCAGCCCGTGGGGACAGACGATGGGCTATGGCTACACCTTC. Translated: CASSPWGQTMGYGYTF.

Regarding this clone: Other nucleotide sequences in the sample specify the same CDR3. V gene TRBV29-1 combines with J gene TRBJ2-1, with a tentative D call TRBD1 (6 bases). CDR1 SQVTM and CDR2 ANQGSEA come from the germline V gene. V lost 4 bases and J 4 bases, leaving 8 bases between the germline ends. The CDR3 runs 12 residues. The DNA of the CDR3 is TGCAGCGTTGGGGACACTTACAATGAGCAGTTCTTC. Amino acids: CSVGDTYNEQFF.

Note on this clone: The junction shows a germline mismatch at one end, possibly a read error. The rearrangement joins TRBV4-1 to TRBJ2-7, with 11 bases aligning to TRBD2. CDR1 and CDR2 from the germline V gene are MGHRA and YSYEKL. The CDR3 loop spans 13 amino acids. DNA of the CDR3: TGCGCCAGCAGCCAATTACTAGCGGGAGAAAAGCACTTC. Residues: CASSQLLAGEKHF.

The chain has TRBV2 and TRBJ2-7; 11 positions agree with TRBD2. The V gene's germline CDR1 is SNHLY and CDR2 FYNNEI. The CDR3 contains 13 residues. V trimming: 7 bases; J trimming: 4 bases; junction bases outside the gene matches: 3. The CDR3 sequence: CASTGTSGYEQYF. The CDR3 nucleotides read TGTGCCAGCACCGGGACTAGCGGATACGAGCAGTACTTC.